These T cell receptor beta chains were read from a single sample in a study of beta chain features in type 1 diabetes. The repertoire was sequenced with immunoSEQ multiplex PCR; TCRdb's copy has only in-frame clones and lacks some. The profile shows under 200,000 clones, approximately 8.1% of them singletons. Input material: central memory CD4+ T cells from blood. These receptors were taken from a man younger than 35 in good health. Both conserved end residues are trimmed from each CDR3.

J	V	CDR3
TRBJ1-4	TRBV9	ASSVSSATNEKLF
TRBJ1-1	TRBV30	AWGGPEGTEAF
TRBJ1-6	TRBV2	ASSLGRGDSPLH
TRBJ1-2	TRBV5-1	ASSYRGQGQIDGYT
TRBJ1-3	TRBV19	ASSAGQPGNTIY
TRBJ2-6	TRBV28	ASSSGTGTGANVLT
TRBJ1-5	TRBV18	ASSRTGESQPQH
TRBJ2-4	TRBV7-6	ASSLGQGYIQY
TRBJ2-5	TRBV11-1	ASSLVIQQETQY
TRBJ2-1	TRBV18	ASSPGNRAGNEQF
TRBJ2-3	TRBV5-4	ASSHKLAGGPDTQY
TRBJ1-6	TRBV5-1	ASSLDREGSPLH
TRBJ1-4	TRBV30	AWSVSGANEKLF
TRBJ2-1	TRBV7-9	ASSLAGVNEQF
TRBJ2-2	TRBV4-3	ASSQDPQGGTGELF
TRBJ1-2	TRBV6-1	ASSEIPGQGGTNYGYT
TRBJ1-2	TRBV6-5	ASGVGAYGYT
TRBJ2-5	TRBV4-3	ASSQELFGGETQY
TRBJ2-1	TRBV9	ASSGGLAGGTYNEQF
TRBJ2-4	TRBV7-2	ASSTQAQSAKNIQY
TRBJ2-7	TRBV4-1	ASSHDLAGITYEQY
TRBJ1-2	TRBV29-1	SVEVSAGVPGYT
TRBJ2-6	TRBV6-8	AIPSRDSNSGANVLT
TRBJ2-3	TRBV7-2	ASSLVAARSDTQY
TRBJ2-3	TRBV4-2	ASSQDGGMGPTDTQY
TRBJ2-5	TRBV4-3	ASSSSLAGAGGETQY
TRBJ2-7	TRBV28	ASSLSGGQTYEQY
TRBJ2-7	TRBV28	ASSSGQHVEQY
TRBJ2-3	TRBV6-5	ASSYQQGAVDTQY
TRBJ1-3	TRBV7-8	ASSLDSGNTIY
TRBJ2-5	TRBV11-1	ASSLVRFRETQY
TRBJ1-1	TRBV29-1	SVRGRGGTEAF
TRBJ1-3	TRBV7-9	ASSPALGPGNTIY
-	TRBV6-5	ASSGQGSSYEQY
TRBJ1-2	TRBV28	ASSLGTGNYGYT
TRBJ1-5	TRBV4-3	ASSQDEGQPQH
TRBJ2-7	TRBV6-1	ASSKDREDYEQY
TRBJ2-5	TRBV7-2	ASSLAPPTSGGQETQY
TRBJ2-7	TRBV2	ASRSEAGVYEQY
TRBJ2-6	TRBV7-2	ASSFRGAGGSGANVLT
TRBJ2-7	TRBV7-6	ASSFQAGLVGGFSYEQY
TRBJ1-2	TRBV5-6	ASSLADRSYGYT
TRBJ1-1	TRBV28	ASSPSQGRTEAF
TRBJ1-1	TRBV6-5	ASSYSIQMNTEAF
TRBJ1-1	TRBV6-5	ASSDRENTEAF
TRBJ2-6	TRBV4-2	ASSQASYGGGANVLT
TRBJ2-1	TRBV5-6	ASSLANYGLGPF
TRBJ2-1	TRBV10-3	AISAGTSGFNEQF
TRBJ2-6	TRBV19	ASSGGTGAGANVLT
TRBJ2-7	TRBV7-9	ASSSPLRGWQY